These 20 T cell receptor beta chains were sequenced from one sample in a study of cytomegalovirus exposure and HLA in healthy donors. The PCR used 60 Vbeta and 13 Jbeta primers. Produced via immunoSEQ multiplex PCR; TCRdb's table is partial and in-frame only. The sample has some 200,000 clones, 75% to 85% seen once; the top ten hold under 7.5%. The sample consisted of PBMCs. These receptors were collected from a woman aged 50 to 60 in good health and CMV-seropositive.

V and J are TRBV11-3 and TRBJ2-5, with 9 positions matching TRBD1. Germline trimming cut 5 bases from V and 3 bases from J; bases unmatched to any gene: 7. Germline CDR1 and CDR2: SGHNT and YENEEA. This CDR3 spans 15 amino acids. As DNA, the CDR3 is TGTGCCAGCAGCCGCGGCGGGGACAGGGAAGAGACCCAGTACTTC. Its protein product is CASSRGGDREETQYF.

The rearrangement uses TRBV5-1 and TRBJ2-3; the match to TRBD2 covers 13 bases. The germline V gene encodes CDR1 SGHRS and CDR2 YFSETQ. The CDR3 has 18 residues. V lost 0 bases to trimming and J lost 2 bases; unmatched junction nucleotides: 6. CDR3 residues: CASSLGTSGGASTDTQYF. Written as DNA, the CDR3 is TGCGCCAGCAGCTTGGGCACTAGCGGGGGGGCGTCCACAGATACGCAGTATTTT.

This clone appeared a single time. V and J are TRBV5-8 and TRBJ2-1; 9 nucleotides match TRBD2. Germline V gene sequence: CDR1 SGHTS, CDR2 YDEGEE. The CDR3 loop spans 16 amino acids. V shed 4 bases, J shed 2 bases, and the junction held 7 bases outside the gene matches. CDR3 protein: CASSPDAGGPYNEQFF. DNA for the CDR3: TGTGCCAGCAGCCCCGACGCGGGGGGGCCCTACAATGAGCAGTTCTTC.

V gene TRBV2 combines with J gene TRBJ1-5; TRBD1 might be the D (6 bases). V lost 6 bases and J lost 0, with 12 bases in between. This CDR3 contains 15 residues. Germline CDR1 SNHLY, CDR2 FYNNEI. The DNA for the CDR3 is TGTGCCAGCAGCTTTGGACAGAATAGCAATCAGCCCCAGCATTTT. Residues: CASSFGQNSNQPQHF.

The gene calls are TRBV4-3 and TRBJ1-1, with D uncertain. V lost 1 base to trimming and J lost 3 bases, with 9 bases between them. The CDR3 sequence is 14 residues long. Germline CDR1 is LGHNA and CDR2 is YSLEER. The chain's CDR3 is CASSQGRGDTEAFF. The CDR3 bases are TGCGCCAGCAGCCAAGGTCGGGGAGACACTGAAGCTTTCTTT.

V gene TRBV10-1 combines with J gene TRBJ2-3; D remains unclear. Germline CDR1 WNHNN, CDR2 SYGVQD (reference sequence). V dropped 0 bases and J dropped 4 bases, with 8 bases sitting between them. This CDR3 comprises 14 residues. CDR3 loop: CASSESSFPDTQYF. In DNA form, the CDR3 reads TGCGCCAGCAGTGAGTCCTCGTTTCCAGATACGCAGTATTTT.

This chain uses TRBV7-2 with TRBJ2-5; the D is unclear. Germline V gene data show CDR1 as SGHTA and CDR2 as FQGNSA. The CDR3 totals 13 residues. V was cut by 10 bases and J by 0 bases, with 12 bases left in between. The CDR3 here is CAKDEEYQETQYF. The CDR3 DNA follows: TGTGCCAAAGATGAAGAGTACCAAGAGACCCAGTACTTC.

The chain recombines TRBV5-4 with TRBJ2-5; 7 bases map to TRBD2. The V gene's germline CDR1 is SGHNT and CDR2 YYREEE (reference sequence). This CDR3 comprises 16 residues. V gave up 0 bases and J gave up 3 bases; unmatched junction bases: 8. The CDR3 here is CASSLDFAAGEETQYF. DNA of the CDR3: TGTGCCAGCAGCTTGGATTTTGCGGCGGGGGAAGAGACCCAGTACTTC.

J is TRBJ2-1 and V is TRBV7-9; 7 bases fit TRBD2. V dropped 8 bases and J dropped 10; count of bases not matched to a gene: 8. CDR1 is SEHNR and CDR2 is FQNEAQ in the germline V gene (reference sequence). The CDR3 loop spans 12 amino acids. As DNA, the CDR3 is TGTGCCAGCGGACGGGGGGACTGGGAGCAGTTCTTC. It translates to CASGRGDWEQFF. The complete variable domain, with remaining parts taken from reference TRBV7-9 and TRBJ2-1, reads DTGVSQNPRHKITKRGQNVTFRCDPISEHNRLYWYRQTLGQGPEFLTYFQNEAQLEKSRLLSDRFSAERPKGSFSTLEIQRTEQGDSAMYLCASGRGDWEQFFGPGTRLTVL.

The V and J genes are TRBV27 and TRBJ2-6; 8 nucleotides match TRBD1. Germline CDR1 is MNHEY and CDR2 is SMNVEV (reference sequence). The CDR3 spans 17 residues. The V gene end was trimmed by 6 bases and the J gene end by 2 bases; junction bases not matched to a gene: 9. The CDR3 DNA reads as TGTGCCAGCAGGTCCGGTCAGGGGGCTACTGGGGCCAACGTCCTGACTTTC. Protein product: CASRSGQGATGANVLTF.

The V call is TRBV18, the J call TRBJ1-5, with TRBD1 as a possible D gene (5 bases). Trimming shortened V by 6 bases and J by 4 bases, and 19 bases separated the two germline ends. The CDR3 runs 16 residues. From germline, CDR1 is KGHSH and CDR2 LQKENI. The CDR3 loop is CASSQSGMAPNQPQHF. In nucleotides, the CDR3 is TGTGCCAGCTCCCAATCAGGGATGGCCCCTAATCAGCCCCAGCATTTT. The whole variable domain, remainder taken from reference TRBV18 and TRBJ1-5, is NAGVMQNPRHLVRRRGQEARLRCSPMKGHSHVYWYRQLPEEGLKFMVYLQKENIIDESGMPKERFSAEFPKEGPSILRIQQVVRGDSAAYFCASSQSGMAPNQPQHFGDGTRLSIL.

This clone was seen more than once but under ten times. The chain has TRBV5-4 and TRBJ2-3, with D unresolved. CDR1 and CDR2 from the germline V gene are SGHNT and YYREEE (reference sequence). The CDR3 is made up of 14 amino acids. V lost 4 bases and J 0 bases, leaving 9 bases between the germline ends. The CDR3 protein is CASSLDSSTDTQYF. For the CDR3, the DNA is TGTGCCAGCAGCCTTGACTCTAGCACAGATACGCAGTATTTT.

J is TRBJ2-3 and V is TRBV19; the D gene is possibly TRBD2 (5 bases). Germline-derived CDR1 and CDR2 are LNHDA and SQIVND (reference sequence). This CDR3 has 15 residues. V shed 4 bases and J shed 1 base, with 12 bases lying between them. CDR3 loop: CASSRTGWGTDTQYF. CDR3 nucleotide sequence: TGTGCCAGTAGTAGGACGGGATGGGGCACAGATACGCAGTATTTT.

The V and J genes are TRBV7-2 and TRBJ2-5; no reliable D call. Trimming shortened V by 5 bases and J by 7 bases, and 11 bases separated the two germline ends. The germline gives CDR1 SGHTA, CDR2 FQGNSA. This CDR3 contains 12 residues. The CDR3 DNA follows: TGTGCCAGCAGCCAAGACCAGCGGACCCAGTACTTC. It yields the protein CASSQDQRTQYF.

The CDR3 DNA is TGTGCCAGCTCGGCGGGACAGGCCACCGGGGAGCTGTTTTTT. This translates into CASSAGQATGELFF. V usage is TRBV18 and J usage is TRBJ2-2, with TRBD1 matching 8 bases. The CDR3 contains 14 residues. V trimming: 6 bases; J trimming: 4 bases; junction bases outside the gene matches: 4. From germline, CDR1 is KGHSH and CDR2 LQKENI.

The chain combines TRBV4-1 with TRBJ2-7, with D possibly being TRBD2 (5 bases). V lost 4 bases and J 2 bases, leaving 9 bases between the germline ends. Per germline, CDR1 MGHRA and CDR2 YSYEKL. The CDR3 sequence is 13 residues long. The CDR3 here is CASSLVGTYEQYF. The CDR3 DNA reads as TGCGCCAGCAGCCTAGTCGGGACCTACGAGCAGTACTTC.

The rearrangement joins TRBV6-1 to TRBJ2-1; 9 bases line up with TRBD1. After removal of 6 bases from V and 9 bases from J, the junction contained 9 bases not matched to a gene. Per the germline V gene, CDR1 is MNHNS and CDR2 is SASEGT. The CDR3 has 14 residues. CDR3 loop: CASRGQGGLGEQFF. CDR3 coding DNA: TGTGCCAGCAGGGGACAGGGAGGATTGGGTGAGCAGTTCTTC.

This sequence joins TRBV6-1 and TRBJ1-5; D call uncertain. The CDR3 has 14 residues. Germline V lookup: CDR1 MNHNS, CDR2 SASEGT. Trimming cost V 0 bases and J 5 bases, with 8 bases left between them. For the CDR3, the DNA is TGTGCCAGCAGTGAAGCTGTCGTGTATCAGCCCCAGCATTTT. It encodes CASSEAVVYQPQHF.

CDR3 protein: CASGESAGTCYGYTF. CDR3 nucleotide sequence: TGTGCCAGCGGGGAATCCGCAGGGACTTGCTATGGCTACACCTTC. The V call is TRBV6-9, the J call TRBJ1-2; D might be TRBD1 (5 bases). Trimming pared 8 bases from V and 4 bases from J, leaving 20 bases between. The CDR3 is 15 residues long. Per the germline V gene, CDR1 is MNHGY and CDR2 is SVAAGI.

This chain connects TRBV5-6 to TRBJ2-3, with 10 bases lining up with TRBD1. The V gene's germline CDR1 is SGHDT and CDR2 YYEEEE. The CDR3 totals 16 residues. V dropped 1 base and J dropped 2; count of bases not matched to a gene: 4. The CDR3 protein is CASSLRTGGITDTQYF. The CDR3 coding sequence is TGTGCCAGCAGCTTGAGGACAGGGGGGATCACAGATACGCAGTATTTT.